These 30 T cell receptor beta chains were all obtained from the same sample, sequenced in a study of blood T cell repertoires in COVID-19. The protocol was immunoSEQ multiplex PCR, while the TCRdb copy is restricted to in-frame clones and leaves out a portion. The sample lists some 200,000 clones, about 88% occurring once. Sequencing was done on a sample of peripheral blood. These receptors came from a man in his 70s with acute or convalescent COVID-19.

V and J are TRBV18 and TRBJ2-7, with a tentative D call TRBD2 (6 bases). CDR1 is KGHSH and CDR2 is LQKENI in the germline V gene. V was trimmed by 6 bases and J by 4 bases, leaving 10 bases between them. This CDR3 comprises 12 residues. The chain's CDR3 is CASSLDYYEQYF. The CDR3 DNA follows: TGTGCCAGCTCTCTGGACTATTACGAGCAGTACTTC.

This clone was found once. The chain combines TRBV7-3 with TRBJ1-1, with 8 bases that match TRBD1. With V trimmed by 4 bases and J by 4 bases, 5 bases remained unmatched. This CDR3 is built from 14 residues. CDR1 is SGHTA and CDR2 is FQGTGA in the germline V gene. In DNA, the CDR3 is TGTGCCAGCAGCTCGACAGGGGAGAGCACTGAAGCTTTCTTT. Translating it yields CASSSTGESTEAFF.

The chain joins TRBV5-4 to TRBJ2-7; 7 bases are shared with TRBD1. This CDR3 is built from 14 residues. Germline assignment: CDR1 SGHNT and CDR2 YYREEE (reference sequence). After removal of 3 bases from V and 0 bases from J, the junction contained 3 bases not matched to a gene. The CDR3 coding sequence is TGTGCCAGCAGCTCGACAGGGACCTCCTACGAGCAGTACTTC. This sequence encodes CASSSTGTSYEQYF.

This sequence joins TRBV2 and TRBJ2-5; 12 bases agree with TRBD2. The CDR3 extends over 14 amino acids. Germline V gene data show CDR1 as SNHLY and CDR2 as FYNNEI. V was pared by 6 bases and J by 5 bases, with 4 bases of the junction left unmatched. Here the CDR3 reads CASRRLAGVETQYF. CDR3 nucleotides: TGTGCCAGCAGGAGACTAGCGGGAGTGGAGACCCAGTACTTC. Full variable domain (rest looked up from reference TRBV2 and TRBJ2-5): EPEVTQTPSHQVTQMGQEVILRCVPISNHLYFYWYRQILGQKVEFLVSFYNNEISEKSEIFDDQFSVERPDGSNFTLKIRSTKLEDSAMYFCASRRLAGVETQYFGPGTRLLVL.

This chain connects TRBV7-2 to TRBJ2-1; 11 bases are shared with TRBD2. After removal of 5 bases from V and 15 bases from J, the junction contained 15 bases not matched to a gene. The CDR3 has 15 residues. Germline V CDR1 and CDR2: SGHTA, FQGNSA. Here the CDR3 DNA reads TGTGCCAGCAGCCCCAACTCCTGGACTAGCGGGCCAATGTTCTTC. It translates to CASSPNSWTSGPMFF.

This chain joins TRBV2 and TRBJ2-7, with 9 nucleotides matching TRBD1. The CDR3 spans 15 residues. Per the germline V gene, CDR1 is SNHLY and CDR2 is FYNNEI. V lost 3 bases to trimming and J lost 6 bases; unmatched junction nucleotides: 9. CDR3 coding DNA: TGTGCCAGCAGTGAGATTAGGACAGGGGCTGGCGAGCAGTACTTC. This sequence encodes CASSEIRTGAGEQYF.

The chain joins TRBV5-6 to TRBJ1-3; D ambiguous. Trimming took off 0 bases at V and 0 bases at J, with 7 bases between the two ends. The CDR3 is 15 amino acids. CDR1 and CDR2 from the germline V gene are SGHDT and YYEEEE. CDR3 DNA sequence: TGTGCCAGCAGCTTGGCACAGCTCTCTGGAAACACCATATATTTT. Amino acid sequence: CASSLAQLSGNTIYF.

V usage is TRBV28 and J usage is TRBJ2-2; D is undetermined. V was clipped by 6 bases and J by 1 base, with 9 bases between them. Germline V CDR1 and CDR2: MDHEN, SYDVKM. The CDR3 contains 14 residues. The CDR3 nucleotides are TGTGCCAGCAGCGTGGGCTTGAACACCGGGGAGCTGTTTTTT. As protein: CASSVGLNTGELFF.

V is TRBV30 and J is TRBJ1-2, with D perhaps TRBD1 (6 bases). Germline CDR1 and CDR2: GTSNPN and SVGIG (reference sequence). V lost 7 bases and J lost 0, with 15 bases in between. The CDR3 runs 14 residues. CDR3: CASLGAVSNYGYTF. The CDR3 nucleotides read TGTGCCTCCTTGGGGGCAGTTTCTAACTATGGCTACACCTTC.

Remarks on this clone: The same CDR3 also results from other DNA sequences found in this sample. The gene calls are TRBV20-1 and TRBJ2-3; D possibly corresponds to TRBD2 (6 bases). Trimming left V 2 bases short and J 6 bases short, with 6 bases between. Germline V gene data show CDR1 as DFQATT and CDR2 as SNEGSKA (reference sequence). This CDR3 comprises 11 residues. The CDR3: CSARREDTQYF. The CDR3 bases are TGCAGTGCTAGACGGGAGGATACGCAGTATTTT.

The J gene is TRBJ2-7, the V gene TRBV5-1; possible D gene TRBD2, 5 bases. V lost 2 bases and J lost 0, with 9 bases in between. The V gene's germline CDR1 is SGHRS and CDR2 YFSETQ. The CDR3 is made up of 14 amino acids. In DNA, the CDR3 is TGCGCCAGCAGCTTCGAGGGTAGCTCCTACGAGCAGTACTTC. It translates to CASSFEGSSYEQYF.

The V call is TRBV2, the J call TRBJ1-1; D perhaps matches TRBD1 (5 bases). Trimming took 2 bases from V and 6 from J, leaving 13 bases between them. The germline CDR1 and CDR2 sequences are SNHLY and FYNNEI. The CDR3 totals 14 residues. The CDR3 region is CASSEQGRRAEAFF. The CDR3 DNA follows: TGTGCCAGCAGTGAACAGGGAAGAAGGGCTGAAGCTTTCTTT.

This chain joins TRBV3-1 (or the pseudogene TRBV3-2) and TRBJ1-3, with no clear D. Germline V CDR1 and CDR2: LGHDT, YNNKEL (reference sequence). This CDR3 region has 13 residues. V lost 2 bases and J lost 4, with 6 bases in between. CDR3: CASSQFQGNTIYF. CDR3 in DNA: TGTGCCAGCAGCCAATTTCAGGGAAACACCATATATTTT.

Remarks on this clone: A read error may produce the germline difference seen at one junction end. This chain connects TRBV5-6 to TRBJ1-2, with a possible D match to TRBD1 (6 bases). The CDR3 loop spans 14 amino acids. Per germline, CDR1 SGHDT and CDR2 YYEEEE. The CDR3 region is CASTLTGSLNGYTF. The CDR3 bases are TGTGCCAGCACCTTGACAGGTTCCCTTAATGGCTACACCTTC.

The chain combines TRBV9 with TRBJ2-2; 10 bases fit TRBD2. This CDR3 region has 16 residues. Germline V gives CDR1 SGDLS, CDR2 YYNGEE. After removal of 3 bases from V and 6 bases from J, the junction contained 8 bases not matched to a gene. This chain's CDR3 is CASSALPGLASGELFF. Written as DNA, the CDR3 is TGTGCCAGCAGCGCCCTTCCGGGACTAGCGTCCGGGGAGCTGTTTTTT.

This clone was recorded only once. The chain's CDR3 is CASRTRDTGELFF. The CDR3 DNA is TGTGCCAGCAGGACTCGGGACACCGGGGAGCTGTTTTTT. The chain is built from TRBV2 and TRBJ2-2, with D unresolved. This CDR3 is built from 13 residues. V was shortened by 6 bases and J by 3 bases, with 8 bases between the two germline ends. CDR1 is SNHLY and CDR2 is FYNNEI in the germline V gene.

The V and J genes are TRBV6-1 and TRBJ2-7, with 10 bases identical to TRBD1. V gave up 3 bases and J gave up 3 bases; unmatched junction bases: 8. The CDR3 spans 16 residues. CDR1 and CDR2 (germline): MNHNS, SASEGT. CDR3 sequence: CASSDAPGTGDYEQYF. The DNA for the CDR3 is TGTGCCAGCAGTGACGCGCCCGGGACAGGGGACTACGAGCAGTACTTC.

This rearrangement joins TRBV28 to TRBJ1-2; D gene ambiguous. Between the trimmed V and J ends, which lost 8 bases and 7 bases, there was a span of 23 bases. Germline assignment: CDR1 MDHEN and CDR2 SYDVKM. This CDR3 comprises 15 residues. The CDR3 protein is CASLSLSHPVSGYTF. The DNA of the CDR3 is TGTGCCAGCTTGAGTTTAAGCCACCCGGTCTCTGGCTACACCTTC.

The chain uses TRBV6-2 or TRBV6-3 and TRBJ1-5; no definite D call. The CDR3 length is 14 residues. Trimming took off 5 bases at V and 0 bases at J, with 8 bases between the two ends. Per the germline V gene, CDR1 is MNHEY and CDR2 is SVGEGT. CDR3 sequence: CASSQQSSNQPQHF. The DNA for the CDR3 is TGTGCCAGCAGTCAACAGAGTAGCAATCAGCCCCAGCATTTT.

This chain links TRBV11-3 with TRBJ1-1, with no clear D. This CDR3 spans 13 amino acids. Per germline, CDR1 SGHNT and CDR2 YENEEA. The ends were cut back, 6 bases at V and 1 base at J, with 9 bases in the middle. The CDR3 coding sequence is TGTGCCAGCAGTAACAACCCGAACACTGAAGCTTTCTTT. This translates into CASSNNPNTEAFF. The whole variable domain, filled in from reference TRBV11-3 and TRBJ1-1, reads EAGVVQSPRYKIIEKKQPVAFWCNPISGHNTLYWYLQNLGQGPELLIRYENEEAVDDSQLPKDRFSAERLKGVDSTLKIQPAELGDSAVYLCASSNNPNTEAFFGQGTRLTVV.

This chain connects TRBV6-5 to TRBJ2-1; 10 bases fit TRBD2. This CDR3 has 14 residues. J gave up 4 bases and V 10 bases, and 7 bases lay outside the gene matches. CDR1 MNHEY and CDR2 SVGAGI come from the germline V gene. Here the CDR3 DNA reads TGTGCCACTGGGACTAGCGAATATTACAATGAGCAGTTCTTC. Amino acids: CATGTSEYYNEQFF.

This clone was seen a single time. V gene TRBV10-3 combines with J gene TRBJ2-1, with TRBD2 identical over 13 bases. The trim removed 4 bases at V and 7 bases at J, leaving 10 bases unmatched. CDR3 length: 17 amino acids. Germline V gives CDR1 ENHRY, CDR2 SYGVKD. DNA for the CDR3: TGTGCCATCAGTGCCACTAGCGGGAGGGCCATGGGGAATGAGCAGTTCTTC. It codes for CAISATSGRAMGNEQFF.

The rearrangement joins TRBV6-1 to TRBJ1-2; 9 bases match TRBD1. Unmatched junction bases numbered 9, after V lost 2 bases and J lost 8 bases. The CDR3 runs to 15 residues. The germline CDR1 and CDR2 sequences are MNHNS and SASEGT. The CDR3 loop is CASSELHRGLRGYTF. The DNA of the CDR3 is TGTGCCAGCAGTGAATTGCACAGGGGGCTCAGGGGCTACACCTTC.

The chain recombines TRBV10-3 with TRBJ2-1, with D tentatively TRBD1 (6 bases). CDR1 ENHRY and CDR2 SYGVKD come from the germline V gene. V dropped 0 bases and J dropped 4 bases, with 10 bases sitting between them. The CDR3 has 15 amino acids. CDR3 sequence reads: CAISESQGSYNEQFF. Here the CDR3 DNA reads TGTGCCATCAGTGAGTCCCAGGGGTCGTACAATGAGCAGTTCTTC.

The CDR3 is CASSYGMSYGYTF. CDR3 nucleotide sequence: TGTGCCAGCAGTTACGGTATGAGCTATGGCTACACCTTC. This chain connects TRBV6-2 or TRBV6-3 to TRBJ1-2, with D unresolved. V lost 2 bases and J 4 bases, leaving 8 bases between the germline ends. Germline CDR1 and CDR2: MNHEY and SVGEGT. This CDR3 comprises 13 residues.

The chain combines TRBV6-5 with TRBJ2-7; D might be TRBD1 (5 bases). The germline V gene has CDR1 MNHEY and CDR2 SVGAGI. This CDR3 contains 12 residues. V lost 7 bases and J lost 3, with 10 bases in between. As DNA, the CDR3 is TGTGCCAGCAAGATGCAGGGCTACGAGCAGTACTTC. As protein: CASKMQGYEQYF.

The chain uses TRBV7-2 and TRBJ2-3; TRBD2 matches 14 bases. The CDR3 covers 17 residues. Germline lookup yields CDR1 SGHTA and CDR2 FQGNSA. Losses at the gene ends were 3 bases for V and 4 bases for J; bases not matched to a gene: 6. The CDR3 DNA follows: TGTGCCAGCAGCTTCCGTCCGGGACTAGCGGGGGCAGATACGCAGTATTTT. The encoded protein is CASSFRPGLAGADTQYF.

The chain couples TRBV28 to TRBJ2-7; TRBD2 aligns across 7 bases. Germline values: CDR1 MDHEN, CDR2 SYDVKM. V lost 5 bases and J lost 7; bases outside the gene matches: 8. The CDR3 totals 13 residues. CDR3 bases: TGTGCCAGCAGTCAGAGACTAGCTGGGGAGCAGTACTTC. This encodes CASSQRLAGEQYF.

The V gene is TRBV5-4, the J gene TRBJ2-1, with D possibly being TRBD2 (7 bases). This CDR3 contains 16 residues. Germline V gene data show CDR1 as SGHNT and CDR2 as YYREEE (reference sequence). Deletions cut 4 bases from V and 2 bases from J, with 16 bases between. The CDR3 reads CASSRGAGEAYNEQFF. CDR3 DNA sequence: TGTGCCAGCAGCCGGGGGGCGGGAGAGGCCTACAATGAGCAGTTCTTC.

CDR3 sequence reads: CASSLSRLAGKDEQFF. In DNA, the CDR3 is TGTGCCAGCAGCTTAAGTAGACTAGCGGGTAAGGATGAGCAGTTCTTC. The chain recombines TRBV7-9 with TRBJ2-1; 10 bases fit TRBD2. The CDR3 totals 16 residues. Germline V gene lookup returns CDR1 SEHNR and CDR2 FQNEAQ (reference sequence). V trimming: 2 bases; J trimming: 8 bases; junction bases outside the gene matches: 9. Full variable domain (rest looked up from reference TRBV7-9 and TRBJ2-1): DTGVSQNPRHKITKRGQNVTFRCDPISEHNRLYWYRQTLGQGPEFLTYFQNEAQLEKSRLLSDRFSAERPKGSFSTLEIQRTEQGDSAMYLCASSLSRLAGKDEQFFGPGTRLTVL.